A selection of T cell receptor beta chains follows, all from one sample in a study of blood T cell repertoires in COVID-19. Sequencing was performed with immunoSEQ multiplex PCR; in TCRdb, only in-frame clones are kept and a portion is missing. The data show 70,000 or so clones, 90% seen once. The sample was peripheral blood. The receptor source for this set is a human donor in a cohort sampled during active COVID-19. Each CDR3 is given with its conserved first and last residue. Each record gives: D gene, V gene, J gene, clone size, CDR3 protein, CDR3 DNA. The D gene is left open where the match is weak. A clone size is listed for some rows: how often the clone was seen (once, few, many), or a class if it is expanded.

>TRBD1|TRBV28|TRBJ2-3|NA
CASNRDRFTDTQYF
TGTGCCAGCAATAGGGACAGGTTTACAGATACGCAGTATTTT
>NA|TRBV28|TRBJ2-6|NA
CASSLAGGRSGANVLTF
TGTGCCAGCAGTCTCGCGGGCGGCCGCTCTGGGGCCAACGTCCTGACTTTC
>NA|TRBV6-1|TRBJ2-1|many
CASSEASGSYNEQFF
TGTGCCAGCAGTGAAGCTAGCGGCTCCTACAATGAGCAGTTCTTC
>TRBD1|TRBV16|TRBJ2-5|once
CASSQPGTEQETQYF
TGTGCCAGCAGCCAACCCGGGACAGAACAAGAGACCCAGTACTTC
>NA|TRBV3-1/TRBV3-2|TRBJ2-1|NA
CASSQDIAMVNEQFF
TGTGCCAGCAGCCAAGATATAGCCATGGTCAATGAGCAGTTCTTC
>TRBD2|TRBV9|TRBJ2-5|NA
CASSEGYSGRETQYF
TGTGCCAGCAGCGAGGGGTATAGCGGGAGAGAGACCCAGTACTTC
>NA|TRBV7-9|TRBJ2-2|NA
CASRSGRGGTNTGELFF
TGTGCCAGCAGATCTGGGCGAGGCGGGACTAACACCGGGGAGCTGTTTTTT
>TRBD1|TRBV3-1/TRBV3-2|TRBJ2-5|NA
CASSQDRKRTGIKTQYF
TGTGCCAGCAGCCAAGATCGTAAAAGGACAGGGATAAAGACCCAGTACTTC
>NA|TRBV5-6|TRBJ2-7|NA
CASSLDYSYEQYF
TGTGCCAGCAGCTTGGACTACTCCTACGAGCAGTACTTC
>NA|TRBV29-1|TRBJ1-2|NA
CSVAVRGTNYGYTF
TGCAGCGTTGCGGTCAGGGGTACTAACTATGGCTACACCTTC
>TRBD1|TRBV9|TRBJ2-2|NA
CASSGGTGQTGELFF
TGTGCCAGCAGCGGCGGGACAGGGCAGACCGGGGAGCTGTTTTTT
>TRBD1|TRBV28|TRBJ1-1|NA
CASTTGVGTEAFF
TGTGCCAGCACCACAGGGGTTGGCACTGAAGCTTTCTTT
>TRBD1|TRBV7-9|TRBJ1-2|NA
CASSLAGTGGNYGYTF
TGTGCCAGCAGCTTAGCGGGGACAGGTGGAAACTATGGCTACACCTTC
>TRBD1|TRBV6-6|TRBJ2-2|NA
CASSPTGRNTGELFF
TGTGCCAGCAGCCCGACAGGGAGAAACACCGGGGAGCTGTTTTTT
>NA|TRBV5-1|TRBJ2-7|NA
CASSLDRRGEQYF
TGCGCCAGCAGCTTGGACCGCCGGGGAGAGCAGTACTTC
>TRBD2|TRBV5-6|TRBJ2-1|once
CASSLGLAGFEQFF
TGTGCCAGCAGCTTGGGACTAGCGGGATTTGAGCAGTTCTTC
>TRBD1|TRBV5-5|TRBJ2-2|NA
CASSLNRGGTGELFF
TGTGCCAGCAGCTTGAACAGGGGCGGGACCGGGGAGCTGTTTTTT
>NA|TRBV5-1|TRBJ2-7|NA
CASSSQWGGLYEQYF
TGCGCCAGCAGCTCCCAATGGGGAGGCCTTTACGAGCAGTACTTC
>TRBD2|TRBV28|TRBJ2-1|NA
CASSQGLAGKGEQFF
TGTGCCAGCAGTCAAGGACTAGCGGGAAAGGGTGAGCAGTTCTTC
>NA|TRBV12-3/TRBV12-4|TRBJ1-1|NA
CASSSQLNTEAFF
TGTGCCAGCAGCTCACAGCTGAACACTGAAGCTTTCTTT
>NA|TRBV5-4|TRBJ2-1|once
CASSLDKSSYNEQFF
TGTGCCAGCAGCTTGGATAAGAGCTCCTACAATGAGCAGTTCTTC
>NA|TRBV6-5|TRBJ2-5|NA
CASSRSPQETQYF
TGTGCCAGCTCTCGCAGTCCTCAAGAGACCCAGTACTTC
>NA|TRBV5-1|TRBJ1-5|NA
CASSLGQVSNQPQHF
TGCGCCAGCAGCTTGGGACAGGTTAGCAATCAGCCCCAGCATTTT
>NA|TRBV5-6|TRBJ1-2|NA
CASSLMQGHGYTF
TGTGCCAGCAGCTTGATGCAGGGGCATGGCTACACCTTC